This T cell receptor (beta chain) was identified in a study of beta chain features in type 1 diabetes. On the study more broadly: Researchers looked at roughly 110 million sorted cells across all samples. Study observations and caveats: A moderate, significant TCRB CDR3 shortening appeared in type 1 diabetes across four CD4+ subsets.

TCRB transcripts that were expressed got sequenced, as all of the isolated RNA had been reverse transcribed. Sequencing was performed with immunoSEQ multiplex PCR; in TCRdb, only in-frame clones are kept and a portion is missing. The table includes 640,000 or so clones, roughly 12% detected once. Remarks on this clone: The antigen remains undetermined.

This TCR was recovered from a man aged 18 to 30 with type 1 diabetes. What was sequenced was naive CD4+ T cells from blood.

CDR3 protein: CASSLDAGNTIYF. In DNA, the CDR3 is TGTGCCAGCAGTTTAGATGCTGGAAACACCATATATTTT. The chain recombines TRBV28 with TRBJ1-3; D ambiguous. With 2 bases removed from V and 2 bases from J, the gap between germline ends came to 4 bases. This CDR3 is built from 13 residues. In germline, CDR1 is MDHEN, CDR2 SYDVKM.